This entry lists 20 T cell receptor beta chains sequenced from one sample in a study of cytomegalovirus exposure and HLA in healthy donors listed by TCRdb under 2017. Receptors were amplified or captured by the immunoSEQ multiplex PCR assay. As stored in TCRdb, this immuneACCESS dataset retains in-frame rearrangements with V and J assigned. A fraction of the clones does not appear; measured against another copy, unresolved V genes explain less than half of the discrepancy, and the remainder lacks a known reason. This sample has 100,000 to 120,000 clones in its table, and 88% of those were observed once. The ten top clones hold 1.4% of the sample. The sequenced sample was PBMCs. These receptors all stem from a woman under 40 in good health and CMV-seropositive.

The V call is TRBV11-2, the J call TRBJ1-3; 8 bases agree with TRBD1. Trimming took 4 bases from V and 4 from J; bases not matched to a gene: 6. The germline V gene has CDR1 SGHAT and CDR2 FQNNGV. The CDR3 extends over 15 amino acids. The CDR3 protein is CASSSRTGWGNTIYF. DNA for the CDR3: TGTGCCAGCAGCTCAAGGACAGGGTGGGGAAACACCATATATTTT.

The chain has TRBV7-6 and TRBJ2-7; 8 positions match TRBD2. After removal of 3 bases from V and 5 bases from J, the junction contained 6 bases not matched to a gene. The CDR3 covers 14 residues. The V gene's germline CDR1 is SGHVS and CDR2 FNYEAQ. Written as DNA, the CDR3 is TGTGCCAGCAGCTTTCGGGGGGGGCAAAACGAGCAGTACTTC. As protein: CASSFRGGQNEQYF.

This chain connects TRBV6-1 to TRBJ2-5; no definite D call. The germline V and J ends were trimmed by 2 bases and 4 bases, with 5 bases remaining between them. The CDR3 covers 12 residues. From germline, CDR1 is MNHNS and CDR2 SASEGT. CDR3 sequence (DNA): TGTGCCAGCAGTGAACCTAGAGAGACCCAGTACTTC. Translated: CASSEPRETQYF.

The chain uses TRBV14 and TRBJ2-1, with D possibly matching TRBD1 (6 bases). Trimming took off 1 base at V and 2 bases at J, with 15 bases between the two ends. The CDR3 runs 17 residues. In germline, CDR1 is SGHDN, CDR2 FVKESK. The CDR3: CASSQATGPLPYNEQFF. The CDR3 nucleotides read TGTGCCAGCAGCCAAGCCACAGGGCCTCTGCCCTACAATGAGCAGTTCTTC.

The J gene is TRBJ1-2, the V gene TRBV29-1; TRBD1 aligns across 8 bases. The CDR3 has 15 amino acids. Per germline, CDR1 SQVTM and CDR2 ANQGSEA. The V segment lost 1 base and the J segment 4 bases; nucleotides outside the gene matches: 8. The CDR3 loop reads CSVEAPDRAGYGYTF. The CDR3 DNA reads as TGCAGCGTTGAAGCCCCGGACAGGGCGGGCTATGGCTACACCTTC. Together with reference TRBV29-1 and TRBJ1-2, the CDR3 gives the full variable domain: SAVISQKPSRDICQRGTSLTIQCQVDSQVTMMFWYRQQPGQSLTLIATANQGSEATYESGFVIDKFPISRPNLTFSTLTVSNMSPEDSSIYLCSVEAPDRAGYGYTFGSGTRLTVV.

V gene TRBV2 combines with J gene TRBJ2-7; 11 nucleotides align to TRBD2. This CDR3 is built from 15 residues. V shed 6 bases and J 2 bases; nucleotides not matched to a gene: 6. CDR1 SNHLY and CDR2 FYNNEI come from the germline V gene. CDR3 sequence: CASRQGTSGTYEQYF. The CDR3 region has the DNA TGTGCCAGCAGGCAAGGGACTAGCGGCACCTACGAGCAGTACTTC.

This chain uses TRBV5-1 with TRBJ2-7, with D hard to call. The V end lost 2 bases, the J end lost 2 bases, and 8 bases lay between the germline ends. The CDR3 consists of 13 residues. Germline CDR1 and CDR2: SGHRS and YFSETQ. The CDR3 loop reads CASSFNTPYEQYF. The DNA of the CDR3 is TGCGCCAGCAGCTTTAATACTCCCTACGAGCAGTACTTC.

V is TRBV5-4 and J is TRBJ1-1; D remains unclear. V lost 4 bases, J lost 0 bases, and 7 bases lay in between. Per the germline V gene, CDR1 is SGHNT and CDR2 is YYREEE (reference sequence). The CDR3 sequence is 13 residues long. This CDR3 reads CASSTNMNTEAFF. As DNA, the CDR3 is TGTGCCAGCAGCACAAACATGAACACTGAAGCTTTCTTT. The whole variable domain, remainder taken from reference TRBV5-4 and TRBJ1-1, is ETGVTQSPTHLIKTRGQQVTLRCSSQSGHNTVSWYQQALGQGPQFIFQYYREEENGRGNFPPRFSGLQFPNYSSELNVNALELDDSALYLCASSTNMNTEAFFGQGTRLTVV.

The rearrangement uses TRBV19 and TRBJ1-5; possible D gene TRBD1, 6 bases. The germline CDR1 and CDR2 sequences are LNHDA and SQIVND (reference sequence). Trimming took off 5 bases at V and 3 bases at J, with 14 bases between the two ends. The CDR3 sequence is 15 residues long. The chain's CDR3 is CASSPSGTINQPQHF. The CDR3 nucleotides read TGTGCCAGTAGTCCTTCCGGGACAATCAATCAGCCCCAGCATTTT. Combining the CDR3 with reference TRBV19 and TRBJ1-5 gives the whole variable domain DGGITQSPKYLFRKEGQNVTLSCEQNLNHDAMYWYRQDPGQGLRLIYYSQIVNDFQKGDIAEGYSVSREKKESFPLTVTSAQKNPTAFYLCASSPSGTINQPQHFGDGTRLSIL.

The chain carries TRBV10-3 and TRBJ2-2, with TRBD1 as a possible D gene (6 bases). Germline loops: CDR1 ENHRY, CDR2 SYGVKD. V lost 6 bases and J lost 1, with 9 bases in between. CDR3 length: 14 amino acids. The CDR3 DNA follows: TGTGCCATCAGCGGACAGTTGAACACCGGGGAGCTGTTTTTT. It specifies CAISGQLNTGELFF.

The V call is TRBV6-1, the J call TRBJ2-7; D unclear. The CDR3 runs 13 residues. Germline assignment: CDR1 MNHNS and CDR2 SASEGT. V was trimmed by 8 bases and J by 0 bases, leaving 11 bases between them. CDR3 loop: CASSLESSYEQYF. The DNA of the CDR3 is TGTGCCAGCTCCTTAGAAAGCTCCTACGAGCAGTACTTC.

V gene TRBV6-5 combines with J gene TRBJ1-1; no definite D call. V dropped 5 bases and J dropped 7 bases, with 11 bases sitting between them. Germline V lookup: CDR1 MNHEY, CDR2 SVGAGI. The CDR3 is 12 residues long. The CDR3 here is CASSRSRGEAFF. The CDR3 DNA reads as TGTGCCAGCAGTAGAAGTAGAGGTGAAGCTTTCTTT.

To note about this clone: It is likely a read error, because the conserved phenylalanine at the end of the CDR3 is missing. The DNA is left out, because the CDR3 cannot be placed on it with certainty; the CDR3 is given as TCRdb lists it. This sequence joins TRBV7-2 and TRBJ1-1; TRBD1 is taken as the D call from the table, unchecked against the DNA. The CDR3 comprises 10 residues, both ends counted. In germline, CDR1 is SGHTA, CDR2 FQGNSA. This CDR3 reads CASSRPGTGV.

The chain joins TRBV6-1 to TRBJ1-6; D is undetermined. Trimming took 3 bases from V and 1 from J, leaving 13 bases between them. Germline assignment: CDR1 MNHNS and CDR2 SASEGT. The CDR3 runs 17 residues. Written as DNA, the CDR3 is TGTGCCAGCAGTGACCGTGGAGGCAGGTCCTATAATTCACCCCTCCACTTT. The encoded protein is CASSDRGGRSYNSPLHF.

The CDR3 DNA is TGCGCCAGCACCTCGGGGAGCGGGGGAATTCTCACAGATACGCAGTATTTT. It codes for CASTSGSGGILTDTQYF. The chain recombines TRBV5-1 with TRBJ2-3, with TRBD2 matching over 8 bases. Losses at the gene ends were 6 bases for V and 2 bases for J; bases not matched to a gene: 14. This CDR3 has 17 residues. Germline V gene lookup returns CDR1 SGHRS and CDR2 YFSETQ.

V and J are TRBV7-9 and TRBJ2-1; 7 bases agree with TRBD2. Germline V CDR1 and CDR2: SEHNR, FQNEAQ (reference sequence). This CDR3 is built from 14 residues. The V segment lost 2 bases and the J segment 4 bases; nucleotides outside the gene matches: 2. CDR3: CASSLSGVYNEQFF. CDR3 in DNA: TGTGCCAGCAGCTTAAGCGGGGTATACAATGAGCAGTTCTTC.

The chain is built from TRBV7-2 and TRBJ2-1; 9 positions match TRBD1. Germline V gene data show CDR1 as SGHTA and CDR2 as FQGNSA. The CDR3 is made up of 15 amino acids. J lost 10 bases, V lost 5 bases, and 12 bases had no gene match. CDR3 in amino acids: CASSPSRDREGEQFF. CDR3 coding DNA: TGTGCCAGCAGCCCATCCCGGGACAGGGAGGGAGAGCAGTTCTTC. The full variable domain, in which reference TRBV7-2 and TRBJ2-1 provide the parts outside the CDR3, is GAGVSQSPSNKVTEKGKDVELRCDPISGHTALYWYRQSLGQGLEFLIYFQGNSAPDKSGLPSDRFSAERTGGSVSTLTIQRTQQEDSAVYLCASSPSRDREGEQFFGPGTRLTVL.

The chain uses TRBV7-2 and TRBJ2-1; TRBD2 agrees at 8 bases. Germline values: CDR1 SGHTA, CDR2 FQGNSA. This CDR3 contains 15 residues. The V and J ends lost 2 bases and 6 bases, in that order; junction bases with no gene match: 6. For the CDR3, the DNA is TGTGCCAGCAGCTTAAAGCGGGAGTCCCCCAATGAGCAGTTCTTC. It yields the protein CASSLKRESPNEQFF. Supplemented by reference TRBV7-2 and TRBJ2-1, the full variable domain reads GAGVSQSPSNKVTEKGKDVELRCDPISGHTALYWYRQSLGQGLEFLIYFQGNSAPDKSGLPSDRFSAERTGGSVSTLTIQRTQQEDSAVYLCASSLKRESPNEQFFGPGTRLTVL.

This chain joins TRBV7-2 and TRBJ2-7; TRBD2 aligns across 9 bases. The germline V gene encodes CDR1 SGHTA and CDR2 FQGNSA. V lost 4 bases to trimming and J lost 0 bases; unmatched junction nucleotides: 4. The CDR3 is 15 amino acids. CDR3 residues: CASSSSGRSSYEQYF. CDR3 bases: TGTGCCAGCAGCTCCAGCGGGAGGAGCTCCTACGAGCAGTACTTC.

The chain recombines TRBV7-8 with TRBJ2-7; 9 bases line up with TRBD1. The CDR3 has 14 amino acids. Germline CDR1 and CDR2: SGHVS and FQNEAQ. V dropped 3 bases and J dropped 4; count of bases not matched to a gene: 4. The CDR3 here is CASSLGQGEYEQYF. The CDR3 coding sequence is TGTGCCAGCAGCTTGGGACAGGGTGAATACGAGCAGTACTTC.